Listed below are T cell receptor beta chains from one sample, sequenced in a study of blood T cell repertoires in COVID-19. Here immunoSEQ multiplex PCR was the method, and the copy in TCRdb shows in-frame clones only, minus some. Among fewer than 300,000 clones listed, about nine tenths were seen once. The material sequenced was PBMCs or T cells enriched from blood (not recorded which). Every receptor here comes from a woman in her forties with acute COVID-19. Both conserved end residues are part of each CDR3.

v_gene	CDR3aa
TRBV7-2	CASSATGTNIQYF
TRBV7-8	CASSLIPGGHTEAFF
TRBV7-8	CASSLDGTRMGTDTQYF
TRBV9	CASSIGGTGELFF
TRBV30	CAWSERAAYGYTF
TRBV5-1	CASSFTPAATYEQYF
TRBV14	CASSQSGGLNYEQYF
TRBV21-1	CEGDRGDQYF
TRBV5-1	CASSLAAGGTEAFF
TRBV24-1	CATSEGTAYYQETQYF
TRBV29-1	CTGLADNEQFF
TRBV20-1	CSASLSSGDPYEQYF
TRBV5-1	CASSASRGFSPLHF
TRBV7-2	CASSFARTNTGELFF
TRBV11-3	CASSYPGLLGMDQPQHF
TRBV6-1	CASSDRGTLPDQPQHF
TRBV30	CAWSRGASNQPQHF
TRBV18	CASSRGLDEKLFF
TRBV28	CASASGGAYGYTF
TRBV5-5	CASSLDLYEQYF
TRBV4-1	CASSTSDRGGQPQHF
TRBV4-2	CASSQDRDVGLTAYEQYF